Below are 25 T cell receptor beta chains sequenced from a single sample in a study. Cells sorted as Tregs were CD4+, CD25+ and CD127-/low. TCRdb reprocessed the 5' RACE reads with MiXCR, giving one entry per CDR3 protein. The top ten clones hold roughly 3.2% of a sample with 50,000 to 70,000 distinct CDR3 sequences, 20% to 25% of them seen once. Sequenced material: tumor-infiltrating Tregs sorted from the breast tumor. The receptor set was obtained from a female donor with breast cancer.

This clonotype has at least ten counts. The chain carries TRBV7-8 and TRBJ1-3, with D unresolved. V was pared by 0 bases and J by 0 bases, with 21 bases between. Germline CDR1 SGHVS, CDR2 FQNEAQ. CDR3 length equals 20 residues. CDR3 residues: CASSLAKWISAESSGNTIYF. The CDR3 DNA sequence: TGTGCCAGCAGCTTAGCGAAATGGATCTCAGCTGAGAGCTCTGGAAACACCATATATTTT. Looking up the rest from reference TRBV7-8 and TRBJ1-3 gives the full variable domain: GAGVSQSPRYKVAKRGQDVALRCDPISGHVSLFWYQQALGQGPEFLTYFQNEAQLDKSGLPSDRFFAERPEGSVSTLKIQRTQQEDSAVYLCASSLAKWISAESSGNTIYFGEGSWLTVV.

The chain has TRBV7-2 and TRBJ2-1, with 13 nucleotides matching TRBD2. After removal of 4 bases from V and 9 bases from J, the junction contained 6 bases not matched to a gene. This CDR3 has 15 amino acids. From germline, CDR1 is SGHTA and CDR2 FQGNSA. The CDR3 nucleotides are TGTGCCAGCAGCTCAGGACTAGCGGGAGTGGGTGAGCAGTTCTTC. It is translated as CASSSGLAGVGEQFF.

In the case of this clonotype: Since no conserved phenylalanine or tryptophan closes the CDR3, a read error is the likely cause. The chain uses TRBV9 and TRBJ2-1; TRBD2 aligns across 9 bases. Trimming cost V 4 bases and J 4 bases; bases outside gene matches: 9. Looked up from germline, CDR1 is SGDLS and CDR2 is YYNGEE. This CDR3 contains 16 residues. The CDR3 spells CASSRSGSGSYNEQFL. In DNA form, the CDR3 reads TGTGCCAGCAGCCGATCCGGTAGCGGGAGTTACAATGAGCAGTTCCTC.

V usage is TRBV4-2 and J usage is TRBJ1-1, with a weak D call TRBD1 (5 bases). V gave up 0 bases and J gave up 1 base, with 9 bases separating them. This CDR3 has 15 amino acids. Germline values: CDR1 LGHNA, CDR2 YNFKEQ. The CDR3 sequence is CASSQEPGWNTEAFF. CDR3 DNA: TGTGCCAGCAGCCAAGAGCCAGGGTGGAACACTGAAGCTTTCTTT.

This chain joins TRBV6-1 and TRBJ2-1; TRBD2 matches 14 bases. V dropped 4 bases and J dropped 9; count of bases not matched to a gene: 8. CDR3 length: 16 residues. Germline V gene sequence: CDR1 MNHNS, CDR2 SASEGT. CDR3 nucleotides: TGTGCCAGCAGTGCAAGGCCGGGACTAGCGGGAGCTGAGCAGTTCTTC. The encoded protein is CASSARPGLAGAEQFF.

This clonotype has more than one count but fewer than ten. The CDR3 here is CASSETTGNTIYF. CDR3 nucleotides: TGTGCCAGCAGCGAGACAACTGGAAACACCATATATTTT. V usage is TRBV9 and J usage is TRBJ1-3, with unresolved D. Germline assignment: CDR1 SGDLS and CDR2 YYNGEE. The CDR3 totals 13 residues. V lost 3 bases, J lost 2 bases, and 6 bases lay in between.

This clonotype was seen only a few times. The gene calls are TRBV20-1 and TRBJ2-7; D assignment may be TRBD1 or TRBD2 (7 bases each). This CDR3 is 12 amino acids long. Per germline, CDR1 DFQATT and CDR2 SNEGSKA (reference sequence). Trimming stripped 6 bases from V and 5 bases from J, with 14 bases between. The CDR3 sequence is CSAAGGRDEQYF. The CDR3, as DNA: TGCAGTGCAGCAGGGGGGAGGGACGAGCAGTACTTC.

The rearrangement links TRBV6-1 to TRBJ2-3; tentatively, D is TRBD2 (5 bases). The CDR3 has 16 residues. V lost 6 bases and J 9 bases, leaving 25 bases between the germline ends. Germline V gene sequence: CDR1 MNHNS, CDR2 SASEGT. CDR3 protein: CASRGSTSGRSQTQYF. The CDR3 DNA follows: TGTGCCAGCAGAGGTAGTACTAGTGGTCGTTCACAGACGCAGTATTTT.

The table lists this clonotype with a few counts. V and J are TRBV6-1 and TRBJ1-1; D gene uncertain. CDR3 size: 14 residues. V lost 3 bases and J 0 bases, leaving 8 bases between the germline ends. Germline loops: CDR1 MNHNS, CDR2 SASEGT. This CDR3 reads CASSDRNLNTEAFF. The DNA for the CDR3 is TGTGCCAGCAGTGACAGGAACTTGAACACTGAAGCTTTCTTT.

V gene TRBV7-2 combines with J gene TRBJ1-5; unclear D gene. The V gene's germline CDR1 is SGHTA and CDR2 FQGNSA. This CDR3 contains 13 residues. V was shortened by 5 bases and J by 8 bases, with 13 bases between the two germline ends. This chain's CDR3 is CASSPGSGEPQHF. CDR3 sequence (DNA): TGTGCCAGCAGCCCTGGGAGTGGGGAGCCCCAGCATTTT.

This clonotype has only a few counts. DNA for the CDR3: TGTGCCAGCAGCTCGACAGGTACCGGGGCCAACGTCCTGACTTTC. Encoded protein: CASSSTGTGANVLTF. The chain couples TRBV7-9 to TRBJ2-6; tentative D call: TRBD1 (6 bases). The CDR3 has 15 amino acids. Germline V gene lookup returns CDR1 SEHNR and CDR2 FQNEAQ (reference sequence). Trimming removed 4 bases at V and 4 bases at J, with 11 bases between.

The chain employs TRBV28 and TRBJ1-1; D is ambiguous. Germline loops: CDR1 MDHEN, CDR2 SYDVKM. Trimming shortened V by 3 bases and J by 8 bases, and 7 bases separated the two germline ends. The length of the CDR3 is 11 residues. As DNA, the CDR3 is TGTGCCAGCAGTTTTCAGCTGGAAGCTTTCTTT. This gives the protein CASSFQLEAFF. The full variable domain, its missing parts supplied by reference TRBV28 and TRBJ1-1, is DVKVTQSSRYLVKRTGEKVFLECVQDMDHENMFWYRQDPGLGLRLIYFSYDVKMKEKGDIPEGYSVSREKKERFSLILESASTNQTSMYLCASSFQLEAFFGQGTRLTVV.

The chain carries TRBV5-5 and TRBJ2-6, with TRBD1 matching over 7 bases. This CDR3 is built from 17 residues. CDR1 is SGHKS and CDR2 is YYEKEE in the germline V gene (reference sequence). The junction had 9 bases not matched to a gene; V was cut back by 4 bases and J by 2 bases. The CDR3: CASSDDRVRTGANVLTF. The CDR3 region has the DNA TGTGCCAGCAGCGACGACAGGGTTCGGACTGGGGCCAACGTCCTGACTTTC.

This clonotype has just a few counts. The chain joins TRBV2 to TRBJ1-4; 7 bases map to TRBD1. The CDR3 extends over 13 amino acids. Germline values: CDR1 SNHLY, CDR2 FYNNEI. V dropped 8 bases and J dropped 7; count of bases not matched to a gene: 7. The CDR3 DNA sequence: TGTGCCAGCCGGTACAGGGGAGGTGAAAAACTGTTTTTT. Amino acids: CASRYRGGEKLFF.

The rearrangement links TRBV7-2 to TRBJ2-1, with a tentative D call TRBD2 (5 bases). The V gene's germline CDR1 is SGHTA and CDR2 FQGNSA. This CDR3 has 13 residues. With 1 base removed from V and 5 bases from J, the gap between germline ends came to 6 bases. The CDR3 reads CASSLVRDNEQFF. The CDR3 DNA reads TGTGCCAGCAGCTTAGTGAGGGACAATGAGCAGTTCTTC.

The genes are TRBV7-9 and TRBJ2-3, with a possible D match to TRBD2 (5 bases). The germline CDR1 and CDR2 sequences are SEHNR and FQNEAQ (reference sequence). The germline V and J ends were trimmed by 8 bases and 0 bases, with 15 bases remaining between them. The CDR3 runs to 15 residues. The CDR3 DNA reads as TGTGCCAGCTCAATCCAACGGGGTAGCACAGATACGCAGTATTTT. Translated, it gives CASSIQRGSTDTQYF.

The table lists this clonotype with many counts. The chain's CDR3 is CASSPGPNYGYTF. CDR3 bases: TGTGCCAGCAGCCCCGGGCCAAACTATGGCTACACCTTC. The V call is TRBV6-6, the J call TRBJ1-2; D is undetermined. V lost 6 bases and J lost 2, with 10 bases in between. Germline V lookup: CDR1 MNHNY, CDR2 SVGAGI (reference sequence). This CDR3 has 13 amino acids.

This clonotype was detected ten times or more. The chain recombines TRBV12-3 or TRBV12-4 with TRBJ2-3; 9 bases map to TRBD1. The CDR3 consists of 15 residues. After removal of 3 bases from V and 2 bases from J, the junction contained 3 bases not matched to a gene. The CDR3 sequence is CASSLDRGNTDTQYF. CDR3 sequence (DNA): TGTGCCAGCAGTTTGGACAGGGGAAACACAGATACGCAGTATTTT.

On this clonotype itself: Being one base from a much bigger clone, this may be a read error. The rearrangement uses TRBV20-1 and TRBJ2-1; 11 bases fit TRBD2. The CDR3 has 13 residues. Per germline, CDR1 DFQATT and CDR2 SNEGSKA (reference sequence). V trimming: 5 bases; J trimming: 5 bases; junction bases outside the gene matches: 2. As DNA, the CDR3 is TGCAGTGCTTTAGCGGGAGGGGACAATGAGCAGTTCTTC. It specifies CSALAGGDNEQFF.

The V and J genes are TRBV2 and TRBJ2-7; TRBD1 or TRBD2 may be the D gene (5 bases each). The CDR3 is 14 residues long. Trimming removed 10 bases at V and 3 bases at J, with 19 bases between. Germline CDR1 and CDR2: SNHLY and FYNNEI. DNA of the CDR3: TGTGCCACAACCCCCGGGACCGAAATCTACGAGCAGTACTTC. Protein product: CATTPGTEIYEQYF.

This clonotype was counted a few times. V usage is TRBV6-1 and J usage is TRBJ2-4; D perhaps matches TRBD2 (6 bases). The length of the CDR3 is 14 residues. Germline assignment: CDR1 MNHNS and CDR2 SASEGT. V lost 4 bases to trimming and J lost 6 bases, with 13 bases between them. The CDR3 DNA reads TGTGCCAGCAGTGGGAGGGGACGTCCAAACATTCAGTACTTC. This translates into CASSGRGRPNIQYF.

About this clonotype: This may be a read error, as it is one base from a much larger clone. The rearrangement uses TRBV10-3 and TRBJ2-5, with no clear D. This CDR3 region has 12 residues. Germline assignment: CDR1 ENHRY and CDR2 SYGVKD. This CDR3 reads CAIGESPKIQYF. CDR3 DNA: TGTGCCATCGGTGAGTCCCCCAAGATCCAGTACTTC.

The genes are TRBV7-2 and TRBJ1-2, with 7 nucleotides matching TRBD1. Germline assignment: CDR1 SGHTA and CDR2 FQGNSA. V was pared by 5 bases and J by 4 bases, with 7 bases of the junction left unmatched. The CDR3 sequence is 14 residues long. CDR3 residues: CASSAQGLPYGYTF. In DNA form, the CDR3 reads TGTGCCAGCAGCGCACAGGGGTTACCCTATGGCTACACCTTC.

The chain links TRBV12-3 or TRBV12-4 to TRBJ2-1; 9 bases agree with TRBD1. The V gene end was trimmed by 7 bases and the J gene end by 9 bases; junction bases not matched to a gene: 13. This CDR3 comprises 15 residues. The CDR3, as DNA: TGTGCCAGCACCCCTTCGGACAGGGGAGTGGGTGAGCAGTTCTTC. As protein: CASTPSDRGVGEQFF.

The genes are TRBV5-1 and TRBJ2-1, with D possibly TRBD2 on 6 matching bases. The CDR3 sequence is 15 residues long. Deletions cut 4 bases from V and 7 bases from J, with 18 bases between. Looked up from germline, CDR1 is SGHRS and CDR2 is YFSETQ. The CDR3 sequence: CASSPRTGAANEQFF. In DNA, the CDR3 is TGCGCCAGCAGCCCACGGACGGGAGCGGCAAATGAGCAGTTCTTC.